The clone carrying this T cell receptor (beta chain) was detected many times. No antigen is known for it. The germline V gene encodes CDR1 LGHNA and CDR2 YNFKEQ. CDR3 length equals 15 residues. Trimming stripped 0 bases from V and 7 bases from J, with 15 bases between. This record comes from a study of identical twins. Study-wide findings and caveats: Insertions were fewer in abundant cord blood beta clonotypes, whereas memory repertoires showed none of this pattern. Excess sharing by twins proved weaker in beta out-of-frame sequences. Shared out-of-frame alpha sequences (those common to twins) showed excess low generation probability.

TCRdb called the 5' RACE reads again in MiXCR, with one record for every CDR3 protein. The data show about 720,000 distinct CDR3 sequences, less than 10% seen once. The sample was also reused in another study, on yellow fever vaccine responses in identical twins.

The sequenced material came from PBMCs. This chain links TRBV4-2 with TRBJ2-5; the D gene is possibly TRBD1 (5 bases). This sequence was found in a woman aged 18-29 years in good health. CDR3 sequence: CASSQDLTARGTQYF. The CDR3 region has the DNA TGTGCCAGCAGCCAAGATTTGACAGCTAGAGGGACCCAGTACTTC.